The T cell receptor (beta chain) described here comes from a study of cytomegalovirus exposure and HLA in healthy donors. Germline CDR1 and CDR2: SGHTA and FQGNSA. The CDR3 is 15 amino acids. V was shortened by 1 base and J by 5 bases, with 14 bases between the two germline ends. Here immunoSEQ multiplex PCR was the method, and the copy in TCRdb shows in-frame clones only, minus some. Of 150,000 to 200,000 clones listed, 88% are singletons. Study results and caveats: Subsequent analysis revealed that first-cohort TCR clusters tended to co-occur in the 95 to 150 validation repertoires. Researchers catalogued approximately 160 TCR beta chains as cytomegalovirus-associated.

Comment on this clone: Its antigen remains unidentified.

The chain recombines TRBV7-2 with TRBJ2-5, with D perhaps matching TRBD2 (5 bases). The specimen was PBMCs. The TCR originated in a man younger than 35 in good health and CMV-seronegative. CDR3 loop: CASSLVGVVWETQYF. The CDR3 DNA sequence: TGTGCCAGCAGCTTAGTCGGGGTTGTATGGGAGACCCAGTACTTC. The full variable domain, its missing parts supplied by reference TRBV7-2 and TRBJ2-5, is GAGVSQSPSNKVTEKGKDVELRCDPISGHTALYWYRQSLGQGLEFLIYFQGNSAPDKSGLPSDRFSAERTGGSVSTLTIQRTQQEDSAVYLCASSLVGVVWETQYFGPGTRLLVL.